This TCR beta chain was recorded in a study of blood T cell repertoires in COVID-19. As for the study in general: COVID-19 samples collected from the United States, Italy and Spain covered acute and convalescent phases. From T cells, B-cell-depleted T cells, or PBMCs came the material, which was cDNA or gDNA.

Data came from immunoSEQ multiplex PCR; TCRdb stores just in-frame clones and leaves some out. The sample carries fewer than 250,000 clones, 88% recorded once. This CDR3 contains 16 residues. CDR1 is SEHNR and CDR2 is FQNEAQ in the germline V gene (reference sequence). Losses at the gene ends were 4 bases for V and 4 bases for J; bases not matched to a gene: 9. The TCR comes from a man between 70 and 80 years old with acute or convalescent COVID-19. The sequenced sample was peripheral blood. The chain uses TRBV7-9 and TRBJ2-1; 8 bases align to TRBD2. CDR3 coding DNA: TGTGCCAGCAGCTCATCTAGACTAGCGATATACAATGAGCAGTTCTTC. It specifies CASSSSRLAIYNEQFF.